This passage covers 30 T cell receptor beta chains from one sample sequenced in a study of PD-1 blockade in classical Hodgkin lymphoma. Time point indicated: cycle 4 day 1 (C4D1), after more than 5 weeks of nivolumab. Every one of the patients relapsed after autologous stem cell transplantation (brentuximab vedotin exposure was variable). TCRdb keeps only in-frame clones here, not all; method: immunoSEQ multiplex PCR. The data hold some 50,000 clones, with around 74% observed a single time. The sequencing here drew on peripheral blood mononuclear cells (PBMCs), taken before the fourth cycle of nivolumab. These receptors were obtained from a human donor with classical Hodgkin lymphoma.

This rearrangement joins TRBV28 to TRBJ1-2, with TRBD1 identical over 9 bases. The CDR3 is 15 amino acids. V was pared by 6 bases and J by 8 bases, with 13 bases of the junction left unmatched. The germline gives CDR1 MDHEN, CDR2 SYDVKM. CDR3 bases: TGTGCCAGCAGCCGTCCCGGGACAGGGCCCCGGGGCTACACCTTC. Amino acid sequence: CASSRPGTGPRGYTF.

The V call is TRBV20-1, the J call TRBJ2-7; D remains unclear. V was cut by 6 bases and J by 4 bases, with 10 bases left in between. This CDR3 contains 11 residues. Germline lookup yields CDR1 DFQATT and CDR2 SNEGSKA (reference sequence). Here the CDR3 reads CSAGDMYEQYF. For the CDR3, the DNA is TGCAGTGCCGGAGATATGTACGAGCAGTACTTC.

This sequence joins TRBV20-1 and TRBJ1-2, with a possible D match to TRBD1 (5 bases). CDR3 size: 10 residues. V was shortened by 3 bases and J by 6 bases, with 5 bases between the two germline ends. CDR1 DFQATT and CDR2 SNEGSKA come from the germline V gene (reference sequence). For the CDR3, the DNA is TGCAGTGCTAGGGGGGATGGCTACACCTTC. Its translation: CSARGDGYTF.

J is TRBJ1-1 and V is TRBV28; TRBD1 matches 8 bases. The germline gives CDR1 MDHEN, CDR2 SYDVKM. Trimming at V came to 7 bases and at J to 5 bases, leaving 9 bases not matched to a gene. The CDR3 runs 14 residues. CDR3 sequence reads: CASTRQGARTEAFF. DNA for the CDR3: TGTGCCAGCACCCGTCAGGGGGCGAGGACTGAAGCTTTCTTT.

The CDR3 DNA sequence: TGTGCCAGCAGTTCCACGGCGGACAGGGGTCGGAACGGAAACACCATATATTTT. Translated: CASSSTADRGRNGNTIYF. The genes are TRBV28 and TRBJ1-3; 9 bases map to TRBD1. CDR1 MDHEN and CDR2 SYDVKM come from the germline V gene. This CDR3 spans 18 amino acids. The V segment lost 4 bases and the J segment 4 bases; nucleotides outside the gene matches: 14.

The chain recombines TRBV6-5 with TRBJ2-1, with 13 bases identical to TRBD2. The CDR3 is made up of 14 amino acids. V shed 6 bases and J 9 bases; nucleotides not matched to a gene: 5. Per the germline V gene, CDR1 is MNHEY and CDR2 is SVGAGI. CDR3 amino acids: CASRLAGGIGEQFF. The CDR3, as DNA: TGTGCCAGCAGACTAGCGGGAGGGATTGGTGAGCAGTTCTTC.

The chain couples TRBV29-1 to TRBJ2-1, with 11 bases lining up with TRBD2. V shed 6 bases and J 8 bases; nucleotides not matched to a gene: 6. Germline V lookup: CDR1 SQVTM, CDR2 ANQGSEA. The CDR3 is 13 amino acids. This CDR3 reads CSVLAGGGDEQFF. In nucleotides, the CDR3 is TGCAGCGTCTTAGCGGGAGGGGGGGATGAGCAGTTCTTC.

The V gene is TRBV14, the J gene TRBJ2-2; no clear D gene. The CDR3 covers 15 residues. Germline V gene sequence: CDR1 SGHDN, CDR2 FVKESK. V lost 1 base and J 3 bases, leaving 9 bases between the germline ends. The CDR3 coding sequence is TGTGCCAGCAGCCAAGGACCGTTCGACACCGGGGAGCTGTTTTTT. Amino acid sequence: CASSQGPFDTGELFF.

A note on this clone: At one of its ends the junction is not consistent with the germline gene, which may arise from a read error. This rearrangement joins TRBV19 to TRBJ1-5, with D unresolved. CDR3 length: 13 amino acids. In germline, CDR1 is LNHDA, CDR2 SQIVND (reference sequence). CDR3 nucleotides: TGTGCCACCCAAAGAGAGGGAAATCGGCCCCAGCATTTT. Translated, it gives CATQREGNRPQHF.

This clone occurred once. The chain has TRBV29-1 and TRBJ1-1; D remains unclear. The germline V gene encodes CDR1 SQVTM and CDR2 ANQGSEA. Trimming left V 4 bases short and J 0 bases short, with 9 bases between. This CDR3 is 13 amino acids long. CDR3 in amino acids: CSVGGRMNTEAFF. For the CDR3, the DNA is TGCAGCGTTGGGGGTAGGATGAACACTGAAGCTTTCTTT.

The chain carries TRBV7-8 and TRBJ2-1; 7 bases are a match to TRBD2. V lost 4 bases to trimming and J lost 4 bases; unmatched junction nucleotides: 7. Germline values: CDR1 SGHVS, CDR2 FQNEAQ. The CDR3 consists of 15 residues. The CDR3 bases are TGTGCCAGCAGCTCGCGGGAGAATACTTACAATGAGCAGTTCTTC. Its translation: CASSSRENTYNEQFF.

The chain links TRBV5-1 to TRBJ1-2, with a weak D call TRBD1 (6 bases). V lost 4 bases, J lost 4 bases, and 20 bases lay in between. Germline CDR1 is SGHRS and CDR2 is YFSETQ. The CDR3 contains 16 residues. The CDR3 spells CASSPEGFSGAYGYTF. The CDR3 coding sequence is TGCGCCAGCAGCCCGGAAGGGTTCTCAGGGGCCTATGGCTACACCTTC.

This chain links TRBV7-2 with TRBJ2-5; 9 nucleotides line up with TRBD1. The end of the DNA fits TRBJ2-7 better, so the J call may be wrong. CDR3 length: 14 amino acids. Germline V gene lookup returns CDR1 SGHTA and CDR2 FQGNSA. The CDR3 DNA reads TGTGCCAGCAGCTTAGAGGGACAGGGTTACGAGCAGTACTTC. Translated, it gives CASSLEGQGYEQYF.

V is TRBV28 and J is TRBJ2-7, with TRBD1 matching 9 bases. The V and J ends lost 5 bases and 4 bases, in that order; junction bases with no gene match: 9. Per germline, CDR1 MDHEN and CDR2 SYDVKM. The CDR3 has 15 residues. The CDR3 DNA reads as TGTGCCAGCAGTCCGCCGGGACAGGGCGTATACGAGCAGTACTTC. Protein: CASSPPGQGVYEQYF. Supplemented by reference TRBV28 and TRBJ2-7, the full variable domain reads DVKVTQSSRYLVKRTGEKVFLECVQDMDHENMFWYRQDPGLGLRLIYFSYDVKMKEKGDIPEGYSVSREKKERFSLILESASTNQTSMYLCASSPPGQGVYEQYFGPGTRLTVT.

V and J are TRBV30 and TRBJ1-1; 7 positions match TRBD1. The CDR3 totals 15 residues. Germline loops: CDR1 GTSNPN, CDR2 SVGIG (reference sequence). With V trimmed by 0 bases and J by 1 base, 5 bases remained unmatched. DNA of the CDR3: TGTGCCTGGAGTGTATCGGACAGGACGAACACTGAAGCTTTCTTT. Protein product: CAWSVSDRTNTEAFF.

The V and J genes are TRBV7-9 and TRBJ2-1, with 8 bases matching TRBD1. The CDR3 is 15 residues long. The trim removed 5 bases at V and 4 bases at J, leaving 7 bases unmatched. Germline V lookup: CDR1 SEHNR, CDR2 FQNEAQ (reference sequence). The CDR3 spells CASSQPGQAYNEQFF. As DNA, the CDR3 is TGTGCCAGCAGCCAACCGGGACAGGCTTACAATGAGCAGTTCTTC.

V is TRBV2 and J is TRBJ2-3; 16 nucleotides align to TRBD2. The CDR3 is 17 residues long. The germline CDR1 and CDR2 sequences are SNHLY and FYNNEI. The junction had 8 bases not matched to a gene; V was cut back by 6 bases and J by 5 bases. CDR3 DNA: TGTGCCAGCAGCCTTCTGGGACTAGCGGGAGGGTTAGATACGCAGTATTTT. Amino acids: CASSLLGLAGGLDTQYF.

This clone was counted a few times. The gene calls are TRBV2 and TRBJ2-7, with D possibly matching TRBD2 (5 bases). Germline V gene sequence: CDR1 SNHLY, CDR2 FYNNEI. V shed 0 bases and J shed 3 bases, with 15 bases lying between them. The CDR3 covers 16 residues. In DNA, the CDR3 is TGTGCCAGCAGTGAAGCGCGAGGAGGCCCGGGCTACGAGCAGTACTTC. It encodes CASSEARGGPGYEQYF.

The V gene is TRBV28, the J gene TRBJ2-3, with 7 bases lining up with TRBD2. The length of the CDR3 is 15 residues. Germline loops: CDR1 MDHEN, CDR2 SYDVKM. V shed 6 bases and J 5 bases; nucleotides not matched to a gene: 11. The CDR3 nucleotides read TGTGCCAGCAGCCCCCCTGGGCGGGGGTTAGATACGCAGTATTTT. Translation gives CASSPPGRGLDTQYF.

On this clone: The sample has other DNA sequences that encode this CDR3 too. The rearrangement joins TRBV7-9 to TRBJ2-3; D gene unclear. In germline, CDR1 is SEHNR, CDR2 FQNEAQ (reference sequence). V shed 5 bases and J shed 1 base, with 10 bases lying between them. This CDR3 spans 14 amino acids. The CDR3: CASSLRDGTDTQYF. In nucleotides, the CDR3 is TGTGCCAGCAGCCTCCGAGATGGCACAGATACGCAGTATTTT.

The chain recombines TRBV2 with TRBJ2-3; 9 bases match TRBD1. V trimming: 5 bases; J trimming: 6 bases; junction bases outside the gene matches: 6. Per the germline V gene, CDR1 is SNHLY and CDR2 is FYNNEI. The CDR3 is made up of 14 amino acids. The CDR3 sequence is CASSPGQGLDTQYF. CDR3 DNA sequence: TGTGCCAGCAGTCCAGGACAGGGGTTGGATACGCAGTATTTT.

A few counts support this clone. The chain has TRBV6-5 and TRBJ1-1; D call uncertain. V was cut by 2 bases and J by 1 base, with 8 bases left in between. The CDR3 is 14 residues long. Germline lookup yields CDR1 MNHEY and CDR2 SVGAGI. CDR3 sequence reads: CASSYGSQNTEAFF. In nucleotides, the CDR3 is TGTGCCAGCAGTTACGGGTCCCAGAACACTGAAGCTTTCTTT.

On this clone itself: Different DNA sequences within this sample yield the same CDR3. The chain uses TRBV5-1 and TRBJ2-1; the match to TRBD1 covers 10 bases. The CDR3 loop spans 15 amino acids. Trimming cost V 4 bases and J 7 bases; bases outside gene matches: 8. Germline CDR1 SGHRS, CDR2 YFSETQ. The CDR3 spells CASSLGQGESNEQFF. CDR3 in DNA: TGCGCCAGCAGCCTTGGACAGGGGGAGTCTAATGAGCAGTTCTTC.

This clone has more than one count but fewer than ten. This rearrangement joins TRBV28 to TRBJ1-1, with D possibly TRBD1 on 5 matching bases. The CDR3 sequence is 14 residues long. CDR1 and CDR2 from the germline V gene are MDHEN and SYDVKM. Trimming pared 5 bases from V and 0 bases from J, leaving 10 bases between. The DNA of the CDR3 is TGTGCCAGCAGTATCCAGGGCGTGAACACTGAAGCTTTCTTT. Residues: CASSIQGVNTEAFF.

The CDR3 DNA sequence: TGTGCCAGCACTCTCGGCGGGACGAACACTGAAGCTTTCTTT. It codes for CASTLGGTNTEAFF. The chain links TRBV6-6 to TRBJ1-1, with TRBD1 as a possible D gene (5 bases). The germline V gene encodes CDR1 MNHNY and CDR2 SVGAGI (reference sequence). The CDR3 has 14 residues. Trimming removed 7 bases from V and 1 base from J, with 13 bases in between.

CDR3 in amino acids: CASSREGGRDEQYF. CDR3 coding DNA: TGTGCCAGCAGCCGTGAGGGGGGCCGCGACGAGCAGTACTTC. V gene TRBV5-4 combines with J gene TRBJ2-7; D may match TRBD1 or TRBD2 (6 bases each). The CDR3 has 14 amino acids. Germline V gene data show CDR1 as SGHNT and CDR2 as YYREEE (reference sequence). V shed 4 bases and J shed 5 bases, with 16 bases lying between them.

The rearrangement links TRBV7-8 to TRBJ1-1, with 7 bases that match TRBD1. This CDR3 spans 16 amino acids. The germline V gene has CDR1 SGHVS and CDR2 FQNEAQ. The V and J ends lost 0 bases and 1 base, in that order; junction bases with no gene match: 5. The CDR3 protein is CASSLARQGPNTEAFF. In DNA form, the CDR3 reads TGTGCCAGCAGCTTAGCCCGACAGGGCCCGAACACTGAAGCTTTCTTT.

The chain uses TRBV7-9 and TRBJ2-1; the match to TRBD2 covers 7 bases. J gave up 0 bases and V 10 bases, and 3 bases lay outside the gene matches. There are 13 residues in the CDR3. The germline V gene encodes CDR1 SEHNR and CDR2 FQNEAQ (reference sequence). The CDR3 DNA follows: TGTGCCATGCTAGCGGCCTCCTACAATGAGCAGTTCTTC. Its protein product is CAMLAASYNEQFF.

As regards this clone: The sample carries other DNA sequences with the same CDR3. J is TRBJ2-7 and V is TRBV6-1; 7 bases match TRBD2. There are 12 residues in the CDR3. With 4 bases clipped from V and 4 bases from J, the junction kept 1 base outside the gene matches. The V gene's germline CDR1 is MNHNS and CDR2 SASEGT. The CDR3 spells CASSVAGYEQYF. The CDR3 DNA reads TGTGCCAGCAGTGTAGCGGGTTACGAGCAGTACTTC.

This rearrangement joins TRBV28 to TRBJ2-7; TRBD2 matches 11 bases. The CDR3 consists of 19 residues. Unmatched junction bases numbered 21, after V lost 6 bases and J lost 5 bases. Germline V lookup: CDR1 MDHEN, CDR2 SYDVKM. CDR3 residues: CASSQLLLAGDLKVHEQYF. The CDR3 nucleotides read TGTGCCAGCAGCCAGCTACTACTAGCGGGAGATCTCAAGGTCCACGAGCAGTACTTC.